This T cell receptor beta chain was recovered during a study of cytomegalovirus exposure and HLA in healthy donors. Data came from immunoSEQ multiplex PCR; TCRdb stores just in-frame clones and leaves some out. This table has approximately 160,000 clones, about nine tenths appearing once. V was shortened by 1 base and J by 4 bases, with 13 bases between the two germline ends. Germline-derived CDR1 and CDR2 are SEHNR and FQNEAQ (reference sequence). The CDR3 loop spans 15 amino acids. The rearrangement uses TRBV7-9 and TRBJ1-1; a possible D gene is TRBD1 (5 bases). Input material: PBMCs. This receptor was identified in a young man in good health and CMV-seropositive. Here the CDR3 reads CASSLEGLGATEAFF. As DNA, the CDR3 is TGTGCCAGCAGCTTAGAGGGACTTGGGGCCACTGAAGCTTTCTTT.